Sequencing of this T cell receptor (beta chain) was carried out in a study of T cells in Graves' hyperthyroidism and ophthalmopathy (dated by TCRdb to between 2018 and 2021). A note on the overall study: Peripheral blood samples were taken at initial diagnosis, before any treatment was given. According to the paper, TCR Vbeta CDR3 sequencing was carried out on 135 peripheral blood samples, which came from approximately 41 ophthalmopathy, roughly 75 hyperthyroidism and some 17 progressor patients. The roughly 91 discovery patients were randomly split 7:3 into training and test sets. Whether ophthalmopathy could be predicted prospectively was tested in an independent validation cohort made up of some 20 hyperthyroidism patients plus 17 patients who later progressed to ophthalmopathy. TCR V-J signatures able to tell the groups apart were searched for in a discovery cohort of approximately 95 patients, of whom 43 had Graves' ophthalmopathy and about 60 had stable Graves' hyperthyroidism. In over five Graves' hyperthyroidism patients, the study also compared T-cell repertoires from thyroid tissue with T-cell repertoires from blood. Once sampling was done, hyperthyroidism patients were given methimazole at a starting dose of 30 mg daily, whereas ophthalmopathy patients were given high-dose intravenous methylprednisolone.

The TCR beta CDR3 regions were amplified from the RNA transcripts. The TCR CDR3 was subjected to a first round of RT-PCR using the HTBI primer set and the Qiagen OneStep RT-PCR kit. Libraries were constructed in a second round of multiplex PCR, after which size selection and purification were carried out. Sequencing of the libraries was done on an Illumina HiSeq2000 using paired-end 100 bp reads. Regarding the original processing steps: Raw data were processed with SOAPnuke, discarding reads with adapters, uncalled bases, mean Phred below 15, or no exact constant-primer or identifier match. High-quality paired reads were merged with COPE v1.2.5, and unique nucleotide sequences were defined as clonotypes. MiTCR v1.1 was used to align the clonotypes against IMGT TRBV, TRBD and TRBJ reference segments. The analysis included only V-J combinations with a frequency above 0.0001, which together covered roughly 99% of the repertoires. A TCS score was defined as the ratio of F50 (clonal expansion) to E x V (chaos), with BLOSUM62-based TCRdist applied between CDR3 peptides within each V-J. Welch's t-statistics and random forest reduced around 550 V-J features to about 12, which were used in a naive Bayes classifier (R e1071). The raw public data were reprocessed by TCRdb itself: fastp quality trimming at Q25, MiXCR clonotype calling, in-frame beta chains only. Each CDR3 protein gets just one entry, which takes the most common genes and DNA from the rows behind it. These V and J calls originate from TCRdb's pipeline instead of the authors' own analysis. The sample records hundreds of thousands of distinct CDR3 sequences, 20% to 25% of which are singletons. The ten top clones hold approximately 49% of the sample.

On this clonotype itself: Its antigen remains undetermined. Per-base quality was not reported, and no clone a single base away is much larger than it.

Results and caveats for the whole study, not just this receptor: No statistical method was used to set the sample size in advance, and investigators knew the group allocation. Most expanded thyroid clonotypes (frequency above 0.001) were also detected in blood, a finding suggesting that blood repertoires may reflect thyroid immune responses. In validation, progression to ophthalmopathy was predicted by the model with approximately 67% sensitivity and 72.22% specificity, a median of roughly six months before onset. A 13 V-J signature model separated ophthalmopathy from stable hyperthyroidism, with 87.88% sensitivity and around 84% specificity in cross-validation and 80%/75% in testing.

In the ophthalmopathy patients, disease was moderately to severely active, with a Clinical Activity Score of 3 or more, a NOSPECS grade of 4 or more, and a duration of less than 3 months. Patients with uncontrolled infections, other autoimmune diseases, pregnancy or lactation were excluded. Diagnoses were established on the basis of clinical symptoms, serum thyroxine and TRAb, thyroid ultrasound, and orbital computed tomography. PBMCs were separated from 7.5 to 10 ml of fresh peripheral blood using Ficoll-Paque density gradient centrifugation. Total RNA was extracted using Trizol reagent, and RNA quality was assessed on an Agilent 2100 Bioanalyzer. Inclusive of the bounding cysteine and phenylalanine, the CDR3 is 13 residues long. Kept here is only the CDR3 DNA, which spans 39 bases and is read in frame from base 1. Deletion took 1 base off V and 8 bases off J, with a span of 11 bases between the germline ends.

The sequence joins TRBV12-3 or TRBV12-4 to TRBJ1-1; TRBD1 is perhaps the D gene, given 5 matching bases. Sequencing used blood. The clonotype was recovered from a woman aged 70-85 years with Graves' ophthalmopathy. The CDR3 has the sequence CASSLGQGGEAFF. The nucleotides read TGTGCCAGCAGTTTAGGTCAGGGCGGAGAAGCTTTCTTT.